The 24 T cell receptor beta chains below were found in one sample sequenced in a study of shared clonotypes between healthy human individuals. Sequenced by immunoSEQ multiplex PCR; TCRdb stores in-frame clones only, minus some. Here the sample spans roughly 1,800,000 clones, approximately 95% being singletons. CD45RO-negative, CCR7-selected cells formed the naive CD8 fraction, which excluded terminally differentiated effector memory CD45RA+ cells. Sequences were obtained from naive CD8+ T cells sorted from blood. The source of these receptors is a man in his late teens or twenties in good health.

This chain links TRBV5-8 with TRBJ1-2, with a tentative D call TRBD1 (6 bases). Germline loops: CDR1 SGHTS, CDR2 YDEGEE. CDR3 length: 13 amino acids. V was clipped by 1 base and J by 8 bases, with 12 bases between them. The CDR3 spells CASSLTGWKGYTF. The DNA for the CDR3 is TGTGCCAGCAGCTTGACAGGGTGGAAGGGCTACACCTTC.

In regard to this clone: Other DNA sequences of this sample code for an identical CDR3. The V gene is TRBV13, the J gene TRBJ1-1; tentatively, D is TRBD1 (5 bases). V was trimmed by 0 bases and J by 2 bases, leaving 7 bases between them. Germline V CDR1 and CDR2: PRHDT, FYEKMQ (reference sequence). This CDR3 has 14 amino acids. CDR3: CASSLGQGNTEAFF. The CDR3 DNA follows: TGTGCCAGCAGCTTAGGCCAGGGAAACACTGAAGCTTTCTTT.

On this clone: This specimen includes other DNA sequences encoding the same CDR3. The chain combines TRBV7-9 with TRBJ1-1, with no clear D. Between the trimmed V and J ends, which lost 1 base and 3 bases, there was a span of 6 bases. CDR3 size: 13 residues. In germline, CDR1 is SEHNR, CDR2 FQNEAQ (reference sequence). This chain's CDR3 is CASSLVGDTEAFF. The CDR3 DNA sequence: TGTGCCAGCAGCTTAGTTGGGGACACTGAAGCTTTCTTT.

V is TRBV13 and J is TRBJ2-5; D gene ambiguous. Deletions cut 2 bases from V and 1 base from J, with 8 bases between. Germline CDR1 is PRHDT and CDR2 is FYEKMQ (reference sequence). The CDR3 is 14 amino acids. The CDR3 DNA follows: TGTGCCAGCAGCTTAAATATCCGCCAAGAGACCCAGTACTTC. This codes for CASSLNIRQETQYF.

Only one count was recorded for this clone. V gene TRBV6-5 combines with J gene TRBJ2-7, with D perhaps matching TRBD1 (6 bases). The germline V gene has CDR1 MNHEY and CDR2 SVGAGI. This CDR3 is built from 14 residues. Trimming left V 4 bases short and J 3 bases short, with 13 bases between. DNA for the CDR3: TGTGCCAGCAGTTTGTCAGGGGAAGACTACGAGCAGTACTTC. It encodes CASSLSGEDYEQYF.

The V call is TRBV9, the J call TRBJ2-1; D is unresolved. CDR3 length: 13 amino acids. Trimming removed 0 bases from V and 9 bases from J, with 10 bases in between. The V gene's germline CDR1 is SGDLS and CDR2 YYNGEE. The CDR3 DNA sequence: TGTGCCAGCAGCGTAGTCGGGTCCAGTGAGCAGTTCTTC. It encodes CASSVVGSSEQFF.

This clone was detected only once. The chain links TRBV2 to TRBJ2-3; the match to TRBD2 covers 7 bases. The germline V gene encodes CDR1 SNHLY and CDR2 FYNNEI. This CDR3 has 16 residues. With V trimmed by 6 bases and J by 2 bases, 11 bases remained unmatched. CDR3 DNA: TGTGCCAGCAGGGGTTTTAGCGGGTCGATCACAGATACGCAGTATTTT. It translates to CASRGFSGSITDTQYF.

The rearrangement uses TRBV2 and TRBJ2-1, with D tentatively TRBD2 (7 bases). The CDR3 totals 15 residues. V was trimmed by 7 bases and J by 5 bases, leaving 18 bases between them. Looked up from germline, CDR1 is SNHLY and CDR2 is FYNNEI. CDR3 in amino acids: CASTEGRGPDNEQFF. The CDR3, as DNA: TGTGCCAGCACCGAGGGGCGGGGGCCTGACAATGAGCAGTTCTTC. The full variable domain, rest sourced from reference TRBV2 and TRBJ2-1, is EPEVTQTPSHQVTQMGQEVILRCVPISNHLYFYWYRQILGQKVEFLVSFYNNEISEKSEIFDDQFSVERPDGSNFTLKIRSTKLEDSAMYFCASTEGRGPDNEQFFGPGTRLTVL.

This chain joins TRBV25-1 and TRBJ2-1; D assignment may be TRBD1 or TRBD2 (5 bases each). Germline loops: CDR1 MGHDK, CDR2 SYGVNS. CDR3 length: 14 amino acids. The V and J ends lost 1 base and 4 bases respectively, with 8 bases between them. CDR3 amino acids: CASSESEGYNEQFF. The DNA of the CDR3 is TGTGCCAGCAGTGAATCAGAGGGGTACAATGAGCAGTTCTTC.

This clone has a single count. Sequence at one end of the junction differs from germline and may be a read error. V is TRBV7-9 and J is TRBJ2-3; no reliable D call. The CDR3 is made up of 16 amino acids. Germline CDR1 and CDR2: SEHNR and FQNEAQ (reference sequence). The CDR3 spells CACSLPDESHGDTQYF. The CDR3 DNA is TGTGCCTGCAGCTTACCAGACGAGTCCCACGGAGATACGCAGTATTTT.

The J gene is TRBJ1-2, the V gene TRBV10-3, with 7 bases aligning to TRBD1. V lost 6 bases and J lost 0; bases outside the gene matches: 7. The CDR3 runs to 15 residues. Germline CDR1 ENHRY, CDR2 SYGVKD. The CDR3 reads CAIRDPGQTNYGYTF. The CDR3 nucleotides read TGTGCCATCAGAGACCCGGGACAGACTAACTATGGCTACACCTTC.

The chain recombines TRBV4-1 with TRBJ1-3; D remains ambiguous. V gave up 0 bases and J gave up 0 bases, with 9 bases separating them. CDR1 MGHRA and CDR2 YSYEKL come from the germline V gene. The CDR3 is 16 residues long. The CDR3 nucleotides read TGCGCCAGCAGCCAAGATTTGGGGAGCTCTGGAAACACCATATATTTT. It codes for CASSQDLGSSGNTIYF.

In this sample, this clone turned up once. The chain employs TRBV20-1 and TRBJ2-5; D perhaps matches TRBD1 (5 bases). Germline loops: CDR1 DFQATT, CDR2 SNEGSKA (reference sequence). The CDR3 loop spans 11 amino acids. The CDR3 sequence: CRIGVGETQYF. The DNA of the CDR3 is TGCAGGATAGGGGTTGGGGAGACCCAGTACTTC.

The chain uses TRBV13 and TRBJ2-2, with 12 nucleotides matching TRBD1. Germline lookup yields CDR1 PRHDT and CDR2 FYEKMQ (reference sequence). The CDR3 contains 17 residues. V lost 0 bases, J lost 4 bases, and 3 bases stayed unmatched. CDR3 protein: CASSLGGDRGLTGELFF. The CDR3 DNA sequence: TGTGCCAGCAGCTTAGGAGGGGACAGGGGGCTCACCGGGGAGCTGTTTTTT.

The V gene is TRBV6-1, the J gene TRBJ2-3; D tentatively reads TRBD1 or TRBD2 (5 bases each). Between the trimmed V and J ends, which lost 6 bases and 6 bases, there was a span of 10 bases. This CDR3 has 12 residues. CDR1 MNHNS and CDR2 SASEGT come from the germline V gene. CDR3 residues: CASREGRDTQYF. In DNA form, the CDR3 reads TGTGCCAGCAGAGAGGGACGGGATACGCAGTATTTT.

This chain links TRBV4-1 with TRBJ1-2; 10 nucleotides line up with TRBD1. CDR3 size: 13 residues. Germline V gene sequence: CDR1 MGHRA, CDR2 YSYEKL. The V and J ends lost 7 bases and 8 bases, in that order; junction bases with no gene match: 7. CDR3: CASKGQGILGYTF. CDR3 in DNA: TGCGCCAGCAAGGGACAGGGGATCTTGGGCTACACCTTC.

J is TRBJ2-5 and V is TRBV7-3, with D perhaps matching TRBD1 (6 bases). Trimming removed 2 bases at V and 7 bases at J, with 11 bases between. This CDR3 comprises 13 residues. CDR1 and CDR2 (germline): SGHTA, FQGTGA. The DNA for the CDR3 is TGTGCCAGCAGCTTAGCAGGGGCAGGGACCCAGTACTTC. Protein sequence: CASSLAGAGTQYF. Supplemented by reference TRBV7-3 and TRBJ2-5, the full variable domain reads GAGVSQTPSNKVTEKGKYVELRCDPISGHTALYWYRQSLGQGPEFLIYFQGTGAADDSGLPNDRFFAVRPEGSVSTLKIQRTERGDSAVYLCASSLAGAGTQYFGPGTRLLVL.

This chain links TRBV6-1 with TRBJ2-7; a weak D match, TRBD2 (6 bases). Germline V gives CDR1 MNHNS, CDR2 SASEGT. CDR3 length: 15 residues. The ends were cut back, 5 bases at V and 1 base at J, with 15 bases in the middle. The CDR3: CASSLSREGSYEQYF. CDR3 nucleotide sequence: TGTGCCAGCAGTCTCTCGCGGGAAGGTTCCTACGAGCAGTACTTC.

The rearrangement joins TRBV29-1 to TRBJ1-2; D is unclear. Per germline, CDR1 SQVTM and CDR2 ANQGSEA. CDR3 length: 11 residues. Trimming took 5 bases from V and 2 from J, leaving 6 bases between them. This CDR3 reads CSVFENYGYTF. As DNA, the CDR3 is TGCAGCGTTTTTGAAAACTATGGCTACACCTTC.

V and J are TRBV7-2 and TRBJ2-1; no reliable D call. The CDR3 loop spans 16 amino acids. The V gene's germline CDR1 is SGHTA and CDR2 FQGNSA. The V and J ends lost 1 base and 6 bases respectively, with 16 bases between them. The CDR3 DNA sequence: TGTGCCAGCAGCTTAGGGTGGCCGGACCCCTCCAATGAGCAGTTCTTC. Translated, it gives CASSLGWPDPSNEQFF.

The CDR3 DNA sequence: TGTGCCAGCAGTTTACAGGGTTCCCCCGTCGGCTACACCTTC. It is translated as CASSLQGSPVGYTF. V is TRBV27 and J is TRBJ1-2; D may be TRBD1 (5 bases). V lost 2 bases and J 8 bases, leaving 15 bases between the germline ends. The CDR3 is 14 amino acids. Germline lookup yields CDR1 MNHEY and CDR2 SMNVEV (reference sequence).

This clone was seen once. Other nucleotide sequences in the sample specify the same CDR3. The chain is built from TRBV4-2 and TRBJ2-7; either TRBD1 or TRBD2 may fit D (5 bases each). The CDR3 totals 14 residues. CDR1 and CDR2 from the germline V gene are LGHNA and YNFKEQ. Trimming pared 0 bases from V and 2 bases from J, leaving 8 bases between. CDR3 sequence: CASSQDLGAYEQYF. Here the CDR3 DNA reads TGTGCCAGCAGCCAAGATTTGGGGGCCTACGAGCAGTACTTC.

The J gene is TRBJ2-1, the V gene TRBV7-6, with D maybe TRBD2 (6 bases). The CDR3 extends over 16 amino acids. V lost 2 bases and J 0 bases, leaving 11 bases between the germline ends. In germline, CDR1 is SGHVS, CDR2 FNYEAQ. CDR3 nucleotides: TGTGCCAGCAGCTTACTAGCGTCCAGCTCCTACAATGAGCAGTTCTTC. It codes for CASSLLASSSYNEQFF.

For this clone: The same CDR3 is also encoded by other DNA sequences in this sample. This sequence joins TRBV27 and TRBJ2-7, with 10 bases that match TRBD1. Germline V gene data show CDR1 as MNHEY and CDR2 as SMNVEV (reference sequence). V gave up 7 bases and J gave up 1 base; unmatched junction bases: 4. This CDR3 has 14 residues. DNA of the CDR3: TGTGCCAGCACATGGACAGGGGGATCCTACGAGCAGTACTTC. This gives the protein CASTWTGGSYEQYF.